The present entry profiles one T cell receptor beta chain with its context. Its cognate antigen is unknown. Repertoires were generated with immunoSEQ multiplex PCR, while TCRdb's copy carries only in-frame clones and drops some. The profile shows roughly 9,300 clones, under 95% of them singletons. The data stem from a study of somatic mutations in cytotoxic T cells in rheumatoid arthritis. Whole-study results and caveats: Levels of CD8+ T-cell clonality in rheumatoid arthritis patients were statistically indistinguishable from those seen in age-matched healthy controls, with no significant difference.

CDR3 length equals 18 residues. V was pared by 0 bases and J by 1 base, with 9 bases of the junction left unmatched. The germline V gene encodes CDR1 LGHNA and CDR2 YNFKEQ. Specimen: CD8+ T cells sorted from blood. This receptor was taken from a woman between 18 and 29 years old with rheumatoid arthritis. The chain is built from TRBV4-2 and TRBJ1-5, with 7 bases identical to TRBD1. Here the CDR3 reads CASSQDRILGQSNQPQHF. CDR3 coding DNA: TGTGCCAGCAGCCAAGACAGGATTTTGGGACAGAGCAATCAGCCCCAGCATTTT.